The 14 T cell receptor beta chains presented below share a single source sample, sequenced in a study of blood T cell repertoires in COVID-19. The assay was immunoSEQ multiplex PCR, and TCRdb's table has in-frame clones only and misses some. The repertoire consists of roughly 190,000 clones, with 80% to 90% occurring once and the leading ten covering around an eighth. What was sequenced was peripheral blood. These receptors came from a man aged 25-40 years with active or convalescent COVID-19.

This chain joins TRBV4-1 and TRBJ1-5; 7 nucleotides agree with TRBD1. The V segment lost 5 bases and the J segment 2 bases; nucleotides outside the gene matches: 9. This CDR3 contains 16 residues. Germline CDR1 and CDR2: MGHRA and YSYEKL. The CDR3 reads CASSDGQADRNQPQHF. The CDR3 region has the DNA TGCGCCAGCAGCGACGGACAGGCGGACCGCAATCAGCCCCAGCATTTT.

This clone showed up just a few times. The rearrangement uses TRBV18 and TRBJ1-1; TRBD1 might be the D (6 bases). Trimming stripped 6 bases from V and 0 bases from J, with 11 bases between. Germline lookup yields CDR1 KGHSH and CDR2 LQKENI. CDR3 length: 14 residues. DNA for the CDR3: TGTGCCAGCTCTTTCGGACAGATGAACACTGAAGCTTTCTTT. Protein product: CASSFGQMNTEAFF.

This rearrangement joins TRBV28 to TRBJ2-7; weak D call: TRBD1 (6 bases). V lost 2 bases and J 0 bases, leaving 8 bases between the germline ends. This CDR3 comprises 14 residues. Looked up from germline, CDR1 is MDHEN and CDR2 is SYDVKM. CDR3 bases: TGTGCCAGCAGTTTAACAGGGCTCTCCTACGAGCAGTACGTC. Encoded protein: CASSLTGLSYEQYV.

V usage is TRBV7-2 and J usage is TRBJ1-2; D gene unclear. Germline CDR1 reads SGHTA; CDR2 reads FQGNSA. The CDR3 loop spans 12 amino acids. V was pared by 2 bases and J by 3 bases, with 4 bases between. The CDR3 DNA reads TGTGCCAGCAGCTTACAGGACTATGGCTACACCTTC. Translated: CASSLQDYGYTF. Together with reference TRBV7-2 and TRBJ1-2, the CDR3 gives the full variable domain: GAGVSQSPSNKVTEKGKDVELRCDPISGHTALYWYRQSLGQGLEFLIYFQGNSAPDKSGLPSDRFSAERTGGSVSTLTIQRTQQEDSAVYLCASSLQDYGYTFGSGTRLTVV.

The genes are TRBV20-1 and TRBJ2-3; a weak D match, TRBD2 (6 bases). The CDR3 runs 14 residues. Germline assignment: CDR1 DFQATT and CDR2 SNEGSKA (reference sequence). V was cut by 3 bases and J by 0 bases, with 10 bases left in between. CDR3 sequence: CSASLGTSTDTQYF. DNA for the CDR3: TGCAGTGCTAGTTTGGGGACTAGCACAGATACGCAGTATTTT.

The CDR3 nucleotides are TGTGCCAGCAGCTTAATGGGGACAGGGTCCACCGAGCAGTACTTC. Protein sequence: CASSLMGTGSTEQYF. V is TRBV7-2 and J is TRBJ2-7, with 9 bases identical to TRBD1. The CDR3 is 15 residues long. V lost 2 bases, J lost 6 bases, and 8 bases stayed unmatched. Germline V lookup: CDR1 SGHTA, CDR2 FQGNSA.

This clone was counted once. This chain's CDR3 is CAVPSPQGVEGYTF. DNA of the CDR3: TGTGCCGTCCCGAGCCCACAGGGCGTAGAGGGCTACACCTTC. The chain recombines TRBV13 with TRBJ1-2; maybe TRBD1 (6 bases). With 11 bases removed from V and 8 bases from J, the gap between germline ends came to 24 bases. Germline V CDR1 and CDR2: PRHDT, FYEKMQ (reference sequence). The length of the CDR3 is 14 residues.

CDR3 protein: CASREQGVEQYV. The DNA of the CDR3 is TGCGCCAGCAGGGAACAGGGGGTCGAGCAGTACGTC. The chain carries TRBV10-1 and TRBJ2-7, with TRBD1 matching over 8 bases. V shed 6 bases and J 6 bases; nucleotides not matched to a gene: 4. Germline CDR1 WNHNN, CDR2 SYGVQD (reference sequence). The CDR3 consists of 12 residues.

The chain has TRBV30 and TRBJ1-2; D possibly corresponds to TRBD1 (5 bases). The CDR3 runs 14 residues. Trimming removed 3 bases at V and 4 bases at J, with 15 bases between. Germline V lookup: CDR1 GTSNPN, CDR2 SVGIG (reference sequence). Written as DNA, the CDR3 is TGTGCCTGGAGCCGCCTAAGGGGCAGCTATGGCTACACCTTC. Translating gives CAWSRLRGSYGYTF.

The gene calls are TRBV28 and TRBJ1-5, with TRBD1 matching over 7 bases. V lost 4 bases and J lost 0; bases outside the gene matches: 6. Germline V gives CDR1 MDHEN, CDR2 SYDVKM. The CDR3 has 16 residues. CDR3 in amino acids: CASSSPGQSSNQPQHF. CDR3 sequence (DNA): TGTGCCAGCAGTTCCCCGGGACAGAGTAGCAATCAGCCCCAGCATTTT. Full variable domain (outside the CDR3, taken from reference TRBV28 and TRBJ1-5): DVKVTQSSRYLVKRTGEKVFLECVQDMDHENMFWYRQDPGLGLRLIYFSYDVKMKEKGDIPEGYSVSREKKERFSLILESASTNQTSMYLCASSSPGQSSNQPQHFGDGTRLSIL.

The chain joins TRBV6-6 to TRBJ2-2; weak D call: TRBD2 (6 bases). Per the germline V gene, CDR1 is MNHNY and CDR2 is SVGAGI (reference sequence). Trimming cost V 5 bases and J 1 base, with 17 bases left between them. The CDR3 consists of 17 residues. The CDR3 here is CASSLWGDRRNTGELFF. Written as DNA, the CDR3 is TGTGCCAGCAGTCTCTGGGGGGACCGACGGAACACCGGGGAGCTGTTTTTT.

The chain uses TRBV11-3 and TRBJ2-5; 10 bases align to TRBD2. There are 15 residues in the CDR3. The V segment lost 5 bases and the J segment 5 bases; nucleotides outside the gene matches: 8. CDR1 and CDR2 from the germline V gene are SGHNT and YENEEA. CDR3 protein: CASSKGTSDWETQYF. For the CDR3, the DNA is TGTGCCAGCAGCAAGGGGACTAGCGACTGGGAGACCCAGTACTTC.

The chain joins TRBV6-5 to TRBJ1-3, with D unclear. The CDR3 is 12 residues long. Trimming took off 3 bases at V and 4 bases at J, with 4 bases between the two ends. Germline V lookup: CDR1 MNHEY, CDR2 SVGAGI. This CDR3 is CASSYPGNTIYF. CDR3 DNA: TGTGCCAGCAGTTATCCGGGAAACACCATATATTTT.

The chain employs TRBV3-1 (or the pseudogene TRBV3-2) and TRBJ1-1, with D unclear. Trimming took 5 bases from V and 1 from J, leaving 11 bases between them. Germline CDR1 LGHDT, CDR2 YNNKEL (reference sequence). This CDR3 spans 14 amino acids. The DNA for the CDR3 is TGTGCCAGCAGCTGGTTACAGCCGAACACTGAAGCTTTCTTT. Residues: CASSWLQPNTEAFF.